This TCR beta chain was obtained from a study of T cells in localized non-small cell lung cancer. Adjacent lung samples, free of atypia, were obtained at least 2 cm from the tumor margin. Generated by immunoSEQ multiplex PCR, the TCRdb table keeps only in-frame clones and is missing some. The data show 1,300 or so clones, 15% to 20% seen once. Germline lookup yields CDR1 SQVTM and CDR2 ANQGSEA. This CDR3 region has 15 residues. V shed 2 bases and J shed 7 bases, with 18 bases lying between them. The sample holds one count of this clone. Antigen specificity is unknown. General observations from the study: Sequencing was limited to one tumor region, leaving the possibility of heterogeneity open. Those with higher blood T cell density had longer overall survival.

Material: normal lung tissue next to the tumor, obtained before any cancer treatment. This chain uses TRBV29-1 with TRBJ2-1; D tentatively fits TRBD1 or TRBD2 (5 bases each). The receptor was isolated from a man between 40 and 70 years old with stage I lung adenocarcinoma. The CDR3: CSVEQSGTSQNEQFF. The CDR3, as DNA: TGCAGCGTTGAACAATCCGGGACCTCACAAAATGAGCAGTTCTTC.